This paragraph covers one TCR beta chain sequence. This sample was included in a study of blood T cell repertoires in COVID-19. Whole-study context: COVID-19 samples from acute and convalescent phases originated in the United States, Italy and Spain. T cells, B-cell-depleted T cells, or PBMCs provided the cDNA or gDNA that served as material.

In the original processing: Reference gene primer amplification gave nucleated cell count estimates. TCRdb's table, derived via immunoSEQ multiplex PCR, lists solely in-frame clones and lacks some. The DNA was the basis for D and trimming; V, J and clone size are from that table. The sample has a few hundred thousand clones, 70% to 90% seen once. Germline V gene sequence: CDR1 SGHRS, CDR2 YFSETQ. This CDR3 contains 15 residues. V gave up 0 bases and J gave up 8 bases; unmatched junction bases: 8. Sequencing input: peripheral blood. J is TRBJ2-1 and V is TRBV5-1, with 7 nucleotides matching TRBD1. The origin of this receptor is a man aged 80 or over with acute or convalescent COVID-19. The CDR3 is CASSLEQGSIDEQFF. CDR3 nucleotide sequence: TGCGCCAGCAGCTTGGAACAGGGGAGTATCGATGAGCAGTTCTTC.